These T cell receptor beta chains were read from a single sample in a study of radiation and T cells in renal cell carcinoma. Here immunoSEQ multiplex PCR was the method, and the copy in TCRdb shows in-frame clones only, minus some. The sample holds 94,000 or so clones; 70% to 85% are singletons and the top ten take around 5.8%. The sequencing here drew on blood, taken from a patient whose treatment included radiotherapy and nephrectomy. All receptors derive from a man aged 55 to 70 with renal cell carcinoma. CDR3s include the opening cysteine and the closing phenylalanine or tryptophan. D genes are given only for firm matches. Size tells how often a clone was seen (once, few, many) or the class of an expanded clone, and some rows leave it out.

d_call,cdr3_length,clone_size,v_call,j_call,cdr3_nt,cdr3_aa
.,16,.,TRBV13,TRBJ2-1,TGTGCCAGCAACCTCTTATCCGGGACCCGGGGCAATGAGCAGTTCTTC,CASNLLSGTRGNEQFF
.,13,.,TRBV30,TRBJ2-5,TGTGCCTGGAGTGCGCGGCTATTCGAGACCCAGTACTTC,CAWSARLFETQYF
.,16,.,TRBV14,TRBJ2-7,TGTGCCAGCAGCCAAGGGCGAGCTAGGTGGGTCTACGAGCAGTACTTC,CASSQGRARWVYEQYF
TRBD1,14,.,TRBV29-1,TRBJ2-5,TGCAGCGTCTCGGGGACAGGGAATGCCGGGGCCCAGTACTTC,CSVSGTGNAGAQYF
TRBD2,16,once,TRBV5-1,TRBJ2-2,TGCGCCAGCAGCTTGAGTAGCGGGGCGAACACCGGGGAGCTGTTTTTT,CASSLSSGANTGELFF
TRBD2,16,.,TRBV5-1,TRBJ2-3,TGCGCCAGCGGCAACTCGCCTAGCGGGAGGTCGGATACGCAGTATTTT,CASGNSPSGRSDTQYF
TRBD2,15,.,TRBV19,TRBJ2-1,TGTGCCAGTCGAACCGGGACTAGCCCTTACAATGAGCAGTTCTTC,CASRTGTSPYNEQFF
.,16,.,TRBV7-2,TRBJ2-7,TGTGCCAGCAGCGGCCCAAGGTCGGACTACTCCTACGAGCAGTACTTC,CASSGPRSDYSYEQYF
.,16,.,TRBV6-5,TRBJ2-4,TGTGCCAGCAGTTTCAAAGCAGGGGCAACCAAAAACATTCAGTACTTC,CASSFKAGATKNIQYF
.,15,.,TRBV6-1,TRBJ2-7,TGTGCCAGCAGTGGCCCGGGGCAGGGTCTCAGGGAGCAGTACTTC,CASSGPGQGLREQYF
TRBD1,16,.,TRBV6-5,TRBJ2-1,TGTGCCAGCAGTTACTGGACAGGGACCCACATCGGTGAGCAGTTCTTC,CASSYWTGTHIGEQFF
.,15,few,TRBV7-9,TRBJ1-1,TGTGCCAGCAGCTCGCCGGATGAGGGGAACACTGAAGCTTTCTTT,CASSSPDEGNTEAFF
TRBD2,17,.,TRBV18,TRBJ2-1,TGTGCCAGCTCACCACCCCCGGCTAGCGGGGTTCACAATGAGCAGTTCTTC,CASSPPPASGVHNEQFF
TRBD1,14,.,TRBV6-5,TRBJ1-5,TGTGCCAGCGGGACAGCTCATAGCAATCAGCCCCAGCATTTT,CASGTAHSNQPQHF
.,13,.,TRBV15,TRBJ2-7,TGTGCCACCAGCAGAGATCGCGGGTACGAGCAGTACTTC,CATSRDRGYEQYF
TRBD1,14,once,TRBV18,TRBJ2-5,TGTGCCAGCTCACCAGGGACAGGGAGAGAGACCCAGTACTTC,CASSPGTGRETQYF
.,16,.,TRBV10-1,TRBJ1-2,TGCGCCAGCAGAGGGACGGCAGATAGGGATAACTATGGCTACACCTTC,CASRGTADRDNYGYTF
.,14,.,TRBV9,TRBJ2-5,TGTGCCAGCAGCGTAGGTGGCGGGCAAGAGACCCAGTACTTC,CASSVGGGQETQYF
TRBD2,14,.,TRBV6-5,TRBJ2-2,TGTGCCAGCACCTCCCCGGGGGGGACCGGGGAGCTGTTTTTT,CASTSPGGTGELFF
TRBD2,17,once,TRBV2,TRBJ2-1,TGTGCCAGCAGTGAAGCGCTAGCGGGAGGTTCCTACAATGAGCAGTTCTTC,CASSEALAGGSYNEQFF
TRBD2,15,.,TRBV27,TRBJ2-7,TGTGCCAGCGGTCTCTTCAGCGGGGTCTCCTACGAGCAGTACTTC,CASGLFSGVSYEQYF
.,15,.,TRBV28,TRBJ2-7,TGTGCCAGCAGTCCCCCCACTGGCGTCACCTACGAGCAGTACTTC,CASSPPTGVTYEQYF
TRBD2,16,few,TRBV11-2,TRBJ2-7,TGTGCCAGCAGCTCTATCACTAGCGGGAGGCCGTACGAGCAGTACTTC,CASSSITSGRPYEQYF
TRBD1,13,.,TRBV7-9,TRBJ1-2,TGTGCCAGCAGCCGGGGACAGAACTATGGCTACACCTTC,CASSRGQNYGYTF
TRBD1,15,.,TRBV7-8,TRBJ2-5,TGTGCCAGCAGCATTACAGGGGCATACCAAGAGACCCAGTACTTC,CASSITGAYQETQYF
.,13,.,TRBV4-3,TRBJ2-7,TGCGCCAGCAGCCGGGGACAAAGCTACGAGCAGTACTTC,CASSRGQSYEQYF
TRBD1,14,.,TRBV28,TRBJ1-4,TGTGCCAGCAGTTTCGGGGACAGGGAGGAAAAACTGTTTTTT,CASSFGDREEKLFF
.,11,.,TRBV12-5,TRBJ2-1,TGTGCTAGTGCTCTCAGCAATGAGCAGTTCTTC,CASALSNEQFF
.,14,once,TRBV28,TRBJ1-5,TGTGCCAGCAGTTTCTCGATCTCTCATCAGCCCCAGCATTTT,CASSFSISHQPQHF
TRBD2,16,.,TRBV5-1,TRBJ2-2,TGCGCCAGCAGCTTGGAGCTAGCGGGAGCCACCGGGGAGCTGTTTTTT,CASSLELAGATGELFF
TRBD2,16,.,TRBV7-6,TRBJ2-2,TGTGCCAGCAGCTTACTGCTAGCGGACCCGGGGGGGGAGCTGTTTTTT,CASSLLLADPGGELFF
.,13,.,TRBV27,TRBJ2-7,TGTGCCAGCAGTTTGGCAAGCTCCTACGAGCAGTACTTC,CASSLASSYEQYF
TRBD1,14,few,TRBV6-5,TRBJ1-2,TGTGCCAGCAGACCGGACAGGGGTTTATATGGCTACACCTTC,CASRPDRGLYGYTF
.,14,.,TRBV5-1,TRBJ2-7,TGCGCCAGCCGGGACGGACCAAGCTCCTACGAGCAGTACTTC,CASRDGPSSYEQYF
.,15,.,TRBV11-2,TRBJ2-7,TGTGCCAGCAGCTTAGAGCGGACTGGATACTACGAGCAGTACTTC,CASSLERTGYYEQYF
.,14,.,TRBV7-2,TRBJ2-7,TGTGCCAGCAGCTCAACAGGTCTCCCCTACGAGCAGTACTTC,CASSSTGLPYEQYF
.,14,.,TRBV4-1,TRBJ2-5,TGCGCCAGCAGCCACCCCCTCAAAGGGGAGACCCAGTACTTC,CASSHPLKGETQYF
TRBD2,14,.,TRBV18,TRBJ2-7,TGTGCCAGCTCACCAATTAGCGGGAACTACGAGCAGTACTTC,CASSPISGNYEQYF
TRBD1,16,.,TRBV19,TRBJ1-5,TGTGCCAGTAGGAAGGAGACAGGGGGCGGCAATCAGCCCCAGCATTTT,CASRKETGGGNQPQHF
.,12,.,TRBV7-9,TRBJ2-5,TGTGCCAGCAGCTTAGGTGTGGAGACCCAGTACTTC,CASSLGVETQYF
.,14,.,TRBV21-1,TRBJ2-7,TGTGCCAGCAGCTCCCCCGGAAGCGGGAGTGAGCAGTACTTC,CASSSPGSGSEQYF
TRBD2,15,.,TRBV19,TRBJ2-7,TGTGCCAGTAGATCGACTAGCGGGAGGGAAGGCGAGCAGTACTTC,CASRSTSGREGEQYF
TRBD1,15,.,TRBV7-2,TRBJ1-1,TGTGCCAGCAGCTTCCGGACAGGGCGAGACACTGAAGCTTTCTTT,CASSFRTGRDTEAFF
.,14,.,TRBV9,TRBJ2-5,TGTGCCAGCAGCGTAGACAGGGCGGAGGAGACCCAGTACTTC,CASSVDRAEETQYF
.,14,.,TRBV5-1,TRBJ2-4,TGCGCCAGCAGCTTGACAGGGTACGGGGACATTCAGTACTTC,CASSLTGYGDIQYF
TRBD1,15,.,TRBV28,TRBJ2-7,TGTGCCAGCAGTTTCTCGGGACAGGGGATGTACGAGCAGTACTTC,CASSFSGQGMYEQYF
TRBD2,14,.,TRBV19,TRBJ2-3,TGTGCCAGTAGTATCCCGGGACTAGAAAATACGCAGTATTTT,CASSIPGLENTQYF
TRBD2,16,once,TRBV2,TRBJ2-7,TGTGCCAGCAGCGGGAATAGCGGGAGGGCCCTGGGCGAGCAGTACTTC,CASSGNSGRALGEQYF
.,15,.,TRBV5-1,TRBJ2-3,TGCGCCAGCACCTTCACAGGGATAGATACAGATACGCAGTATTTT,CASTFTGIDTDTQYF
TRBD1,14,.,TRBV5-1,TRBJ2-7,TGCGCCAGCAGCCAAGGGGGCGGAGACTACGAGCAGTACTTC,CASSQGGGDYEQYF
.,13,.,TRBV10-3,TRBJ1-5,TGTGCCATCAGGGGGGGAGTTAATCAGCCCCAGCATTTT,CAIRGGVNQPQHF
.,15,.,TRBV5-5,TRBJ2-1,TGTGCCAGCAGCTTGGGGCGTAGCGCCAACAATGAGCAGTTCTTC,CASSLGRSANNEQFF
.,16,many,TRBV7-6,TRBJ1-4,TGTGCCAGCAGCTTCCGGAGTCTAGCCTCTAATGAAAAACTGTTTTTT,CASSFRSLASNEKLFF